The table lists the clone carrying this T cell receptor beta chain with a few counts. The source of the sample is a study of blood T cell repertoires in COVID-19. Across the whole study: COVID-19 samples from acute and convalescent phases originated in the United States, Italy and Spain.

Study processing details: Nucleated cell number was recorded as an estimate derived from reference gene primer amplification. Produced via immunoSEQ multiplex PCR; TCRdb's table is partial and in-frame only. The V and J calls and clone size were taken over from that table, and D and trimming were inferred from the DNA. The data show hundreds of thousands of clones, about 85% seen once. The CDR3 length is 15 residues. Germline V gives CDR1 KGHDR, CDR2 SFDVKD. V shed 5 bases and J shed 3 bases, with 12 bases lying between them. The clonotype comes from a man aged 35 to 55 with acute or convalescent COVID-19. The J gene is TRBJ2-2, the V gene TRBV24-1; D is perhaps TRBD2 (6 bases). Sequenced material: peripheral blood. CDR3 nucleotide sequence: TGTGCCACCAGTGCCGGTGAGCGGGACACCGGGGAGCTGTTTTTT. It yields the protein CATSAGERDTGELFF.